The TCR beta chain described here comes from a study of blood T cell repertoires in COVID-19. Background on the study: Samples came from the United States, Italy and Spain, spanning acute and convalescent COVID-19. PBMCs, B-cell-depleted T cells, or T cells provided the cDNA or gDNA that made up the material.

It was during active infection that Seattle patients were enrolled and then longitudinally followed. Looked up from germline, CDR1 is LNHDA and CDR2 is SQIVND (reference sequence). V shed 6 bases and J shed 4 bases, with 10 bases lying between them. This CDR3 has 14 amino acids. This clone was detected only once. Original analysis: The authors estimated nucleated cell counts from reference gene primer amplification. Data came from immunoSEQ multiplex PCR; TCRdb stores just in-frame clones and leaves some out. V, J and clone size are those of that table, while D and trimming were read from the DNA. There are about 76,000 clones in the sample; around 84% occur only once, and roughly 9.8% lies in the top ten.

This sequence joins TRBV19 and TRBJ2-6; the D is unclear. Sequenced: peripheral blood. The origin of this receptor is a man aged 55 to 70 with COVID-19, enrolled during active disease. CDR3 sequence: CASSLGMGANVLTF. The CDR3 DNA reads as TGTGCCAGTAGCCTCGGTATGGGGGCCAACGTCCTGACTTTC.